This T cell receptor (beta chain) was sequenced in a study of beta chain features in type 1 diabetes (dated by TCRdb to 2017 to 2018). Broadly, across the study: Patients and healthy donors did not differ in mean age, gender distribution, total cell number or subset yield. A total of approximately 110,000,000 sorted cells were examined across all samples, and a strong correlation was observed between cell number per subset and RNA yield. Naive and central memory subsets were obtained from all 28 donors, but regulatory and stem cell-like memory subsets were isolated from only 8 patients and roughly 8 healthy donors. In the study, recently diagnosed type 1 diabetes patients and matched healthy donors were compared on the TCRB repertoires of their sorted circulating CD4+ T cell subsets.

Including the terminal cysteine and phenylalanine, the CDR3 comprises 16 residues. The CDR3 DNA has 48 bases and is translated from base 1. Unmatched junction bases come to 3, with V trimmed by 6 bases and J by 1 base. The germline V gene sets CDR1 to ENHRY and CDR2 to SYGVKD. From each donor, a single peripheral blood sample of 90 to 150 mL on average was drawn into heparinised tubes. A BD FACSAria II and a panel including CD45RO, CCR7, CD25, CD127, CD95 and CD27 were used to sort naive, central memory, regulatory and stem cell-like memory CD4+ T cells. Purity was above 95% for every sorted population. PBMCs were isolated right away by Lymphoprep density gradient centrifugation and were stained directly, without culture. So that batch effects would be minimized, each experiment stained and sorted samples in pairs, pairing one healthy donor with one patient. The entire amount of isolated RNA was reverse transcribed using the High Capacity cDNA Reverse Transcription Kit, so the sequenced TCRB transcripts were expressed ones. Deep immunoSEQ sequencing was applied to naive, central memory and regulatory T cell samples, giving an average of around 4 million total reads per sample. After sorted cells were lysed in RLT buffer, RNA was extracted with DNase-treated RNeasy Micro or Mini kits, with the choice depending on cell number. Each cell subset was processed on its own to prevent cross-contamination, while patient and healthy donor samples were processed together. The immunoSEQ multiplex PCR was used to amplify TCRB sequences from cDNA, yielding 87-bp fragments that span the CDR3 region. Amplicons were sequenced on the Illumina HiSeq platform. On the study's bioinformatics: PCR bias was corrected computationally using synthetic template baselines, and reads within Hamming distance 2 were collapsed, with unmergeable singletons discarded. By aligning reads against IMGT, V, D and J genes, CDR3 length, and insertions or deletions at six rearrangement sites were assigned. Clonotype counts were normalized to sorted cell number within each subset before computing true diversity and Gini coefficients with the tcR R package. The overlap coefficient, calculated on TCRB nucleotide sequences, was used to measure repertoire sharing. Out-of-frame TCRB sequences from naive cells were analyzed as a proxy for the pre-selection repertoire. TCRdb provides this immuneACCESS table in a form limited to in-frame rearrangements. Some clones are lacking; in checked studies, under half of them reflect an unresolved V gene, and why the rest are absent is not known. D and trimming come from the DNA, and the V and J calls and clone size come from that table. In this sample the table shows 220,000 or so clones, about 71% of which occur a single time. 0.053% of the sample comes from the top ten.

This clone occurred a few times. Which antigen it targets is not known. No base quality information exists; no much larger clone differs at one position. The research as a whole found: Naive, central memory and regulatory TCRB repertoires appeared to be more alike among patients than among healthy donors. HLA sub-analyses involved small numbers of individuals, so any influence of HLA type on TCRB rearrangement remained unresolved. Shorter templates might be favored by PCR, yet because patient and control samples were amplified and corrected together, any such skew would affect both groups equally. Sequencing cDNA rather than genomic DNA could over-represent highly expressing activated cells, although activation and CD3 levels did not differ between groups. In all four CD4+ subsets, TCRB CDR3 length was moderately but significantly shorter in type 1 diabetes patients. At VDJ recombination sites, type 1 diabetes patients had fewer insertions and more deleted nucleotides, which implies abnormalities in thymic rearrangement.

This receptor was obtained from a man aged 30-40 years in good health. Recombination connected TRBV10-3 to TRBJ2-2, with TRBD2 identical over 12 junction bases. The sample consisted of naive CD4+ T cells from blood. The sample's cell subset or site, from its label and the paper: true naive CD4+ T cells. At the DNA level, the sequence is TGTGCCATCAGGTCGACTAGCGGGGGGAACACCGGGGAGCTGTTTTTT. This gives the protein CAIRSTSGGNTGELFF.